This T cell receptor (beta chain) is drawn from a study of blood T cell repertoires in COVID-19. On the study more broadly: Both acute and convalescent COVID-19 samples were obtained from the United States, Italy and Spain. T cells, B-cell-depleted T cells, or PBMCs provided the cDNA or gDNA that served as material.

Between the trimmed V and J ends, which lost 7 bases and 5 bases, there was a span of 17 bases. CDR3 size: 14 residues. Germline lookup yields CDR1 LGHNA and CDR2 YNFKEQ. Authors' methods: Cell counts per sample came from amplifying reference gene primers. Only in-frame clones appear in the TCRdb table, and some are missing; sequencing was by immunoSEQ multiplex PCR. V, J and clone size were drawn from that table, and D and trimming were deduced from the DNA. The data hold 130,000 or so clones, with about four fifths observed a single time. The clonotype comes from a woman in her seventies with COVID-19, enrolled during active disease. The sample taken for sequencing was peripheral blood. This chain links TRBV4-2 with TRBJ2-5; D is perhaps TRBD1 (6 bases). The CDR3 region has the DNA TGTGCCAGCACCCGTGGGGGCCCGGGGGAGACCCAGTACTTC. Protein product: CASTRGGPGETQYF.